This T cell receptor (beta chain) was identified in a study of T cell responses to AZD1222 COVID-19 vaccine. Clones were read by immunoSEQ multiplex PCR, and TCRdb kept only the in-frame ones, dropping some. The table has around 120,000 clones, more than 70% seen once. Study outcomes and limitations: In a largely white British group with more females than males, clonal diversity was possibly underestimated. Spike-specific TCRs gained breadth and depth after people received two AZD1222 doses. Reports say nearly half of spike-specific TCRs go after unmutated variant regions. Vaccine-associated CD4 TCRs ranged over spike, dominating at 160-218 and 743-854.

The CDR3 runs to 12 residues. The V and J ends lost 6 bases and 3 bases respectively, with 9 bases between them. Germline-derived CDR1 and CDR2 are SQVTM and ANQGSEA. On this clone itself: Its antigen is unidentified.

The V gene is TRBV29-1, the J gene TRBJ1-5; D is uncertain. Specimen: peripheral blood, collected 28 days after the second AZD1222 dose. The sequence was obtained from an adult who received the AZD1222 COVID-19 vaccine. The CDR3 DNA follows: TGCAGCGTCCGATCGGCCAATCAGCCCCAGCATTTT. As protein: CSVRSANQPQHF.